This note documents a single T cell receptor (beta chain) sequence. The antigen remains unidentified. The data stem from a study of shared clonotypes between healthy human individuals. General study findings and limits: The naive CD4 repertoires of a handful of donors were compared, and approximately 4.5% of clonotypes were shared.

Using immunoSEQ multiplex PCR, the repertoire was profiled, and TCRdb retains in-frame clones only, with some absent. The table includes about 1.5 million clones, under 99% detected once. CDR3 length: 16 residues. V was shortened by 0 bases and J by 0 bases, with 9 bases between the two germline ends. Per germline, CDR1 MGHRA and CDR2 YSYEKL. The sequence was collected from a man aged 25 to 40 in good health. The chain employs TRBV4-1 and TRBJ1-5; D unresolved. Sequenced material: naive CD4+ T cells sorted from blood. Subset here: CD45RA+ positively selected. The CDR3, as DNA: TGCGCCAGCAGCCAAGAGTCGACTTATAGCAATCAGCCCCAGCATTTT. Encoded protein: CASSQESTYSNQPQHF.